The sequence of this T cell receptor beta chain was determined in a study of human T cells and chemical hapten exposure. Background on the study: 2% DPC was applied to 2 cm by 2 cm of upper inner arm skin for sensitization. The upper back received 0.01% DPC by patch testing, with results read at 6 days.

Unique molecular identifiers were attached to individual cDNA molecules within the library. In the original processing: A typical sample had around 96,000 TCRs, with roughly 23,224 to 700,000 overall. MiXCR was run by TCRdb on the RACE reads, yielding one entry per CDR3 protein. TCRdb, not the original authors, processed these V and J calls. The table includes about 85,000 distinct CDR3 sequences, roughly 11% detected once. Specified time point: patch test 2, 6 weeks after DPC sensitization. The treatment was: therapeutic diphenylcyclopropenone sensitization with weekly scalp DPC. The CDR3 has 14 residues. V was cut by 1 base and J by 4 bases, with 10 bases left in between. Germline V gives CDR1 SSHAT, CDR2 FNYEAQ (reference sequence).

V and J are TRBV7-7 and TRBJ2-5; D may be TRBD1 (5 bases). The sequenced sample was whole blood, obtained in connection with sensitization to the hapten diphenylcyclopropenone (DPC). This receptor was taken from a man aged 18 to 29 with alopecia areata. Some clones in this sample may be carry-over from other donors' samples. The CDR3 sequence: CASSLDRNGETQYF. CDR3 in DNA: TGTGCCAGCAGCTTAGACAGGAACGGAGAGACCCAGTACTTC.